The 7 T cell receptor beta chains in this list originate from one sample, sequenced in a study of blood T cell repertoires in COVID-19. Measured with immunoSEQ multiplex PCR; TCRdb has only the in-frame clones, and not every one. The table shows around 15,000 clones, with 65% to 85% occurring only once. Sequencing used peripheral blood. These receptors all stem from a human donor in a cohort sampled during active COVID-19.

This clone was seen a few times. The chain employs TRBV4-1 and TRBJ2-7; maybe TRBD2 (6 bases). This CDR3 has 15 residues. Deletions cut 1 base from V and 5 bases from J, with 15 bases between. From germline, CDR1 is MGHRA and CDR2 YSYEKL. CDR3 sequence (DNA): TGCGCCAGCAGCCAAGTTAGGGGCGGGGCCCACGAGCAGTACTTC. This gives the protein CASSQVRGGAHEQYF.

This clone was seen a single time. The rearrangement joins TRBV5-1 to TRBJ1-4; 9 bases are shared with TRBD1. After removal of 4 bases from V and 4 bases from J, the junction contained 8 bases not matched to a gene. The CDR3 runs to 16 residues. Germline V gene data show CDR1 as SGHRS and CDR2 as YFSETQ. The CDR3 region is CASSVATGQGNEKLFF. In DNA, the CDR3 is TGCGCCAGCAGCGTGGCCACGGGACAGGGTAATGAAAAACTGTTTTTT.

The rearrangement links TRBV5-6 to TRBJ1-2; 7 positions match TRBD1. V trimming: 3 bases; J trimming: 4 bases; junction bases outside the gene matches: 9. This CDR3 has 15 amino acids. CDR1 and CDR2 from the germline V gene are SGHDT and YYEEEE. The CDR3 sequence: CASSSINRGSYGYTF. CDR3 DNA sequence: TGTGCCAGCAGCTCAATAAACAGGGGATCCTATGGCTACACCTTC.

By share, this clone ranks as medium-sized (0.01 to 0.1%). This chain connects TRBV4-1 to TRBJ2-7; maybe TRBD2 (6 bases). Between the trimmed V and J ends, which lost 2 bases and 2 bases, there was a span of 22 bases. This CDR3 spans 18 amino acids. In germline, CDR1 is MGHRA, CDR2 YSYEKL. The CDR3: CASSQPARGGQQAYEQYF. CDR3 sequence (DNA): TGCGCCAGCAGCCAACCTGCCCGGGGAGGCCAACAGGCCTACGAGCAGTACTTC.

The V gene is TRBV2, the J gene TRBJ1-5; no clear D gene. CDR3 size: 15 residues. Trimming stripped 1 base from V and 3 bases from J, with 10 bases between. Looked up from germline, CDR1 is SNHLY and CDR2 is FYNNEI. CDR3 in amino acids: CASSEGEVANQPQHF. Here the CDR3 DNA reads TGTGCCAGCAGTGAAGGGGAGGTTGCCAATCAGCCCCAGCATTTT.

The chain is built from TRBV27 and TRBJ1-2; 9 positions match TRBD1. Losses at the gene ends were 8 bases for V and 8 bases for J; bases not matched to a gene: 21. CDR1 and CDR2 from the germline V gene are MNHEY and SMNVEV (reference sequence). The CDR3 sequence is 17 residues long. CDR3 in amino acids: CASWGGGQGNPLRGYTF. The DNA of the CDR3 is TGTGCCAGCTGGGGGGGCGGACAGGGGAACCCTCTGAGGGGCTACACCTTC.

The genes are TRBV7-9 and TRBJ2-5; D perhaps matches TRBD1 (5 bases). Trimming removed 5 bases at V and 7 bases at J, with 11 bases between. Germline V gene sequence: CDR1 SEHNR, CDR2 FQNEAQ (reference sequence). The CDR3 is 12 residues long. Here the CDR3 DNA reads TGTGCCAGCAGCGACAGCCCGGGGACCCAGTACTTC. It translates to CASSDSPGTQYF.